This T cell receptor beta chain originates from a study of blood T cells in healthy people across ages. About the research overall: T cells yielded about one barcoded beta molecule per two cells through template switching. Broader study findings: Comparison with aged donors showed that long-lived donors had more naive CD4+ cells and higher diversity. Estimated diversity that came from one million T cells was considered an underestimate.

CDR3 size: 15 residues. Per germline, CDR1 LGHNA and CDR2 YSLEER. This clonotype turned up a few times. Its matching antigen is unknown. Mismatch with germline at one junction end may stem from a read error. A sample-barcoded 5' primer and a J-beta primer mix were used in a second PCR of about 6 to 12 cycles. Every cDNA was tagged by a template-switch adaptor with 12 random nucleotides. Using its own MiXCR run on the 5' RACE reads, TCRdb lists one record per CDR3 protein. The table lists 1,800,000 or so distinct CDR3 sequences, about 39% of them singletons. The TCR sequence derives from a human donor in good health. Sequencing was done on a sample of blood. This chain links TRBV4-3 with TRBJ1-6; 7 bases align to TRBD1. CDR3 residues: CACSQEQGINSPLHF. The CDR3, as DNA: TGCGCCTGCAGCCAAGAACAGGGGATTAATTCACCCCTCCACTTT.